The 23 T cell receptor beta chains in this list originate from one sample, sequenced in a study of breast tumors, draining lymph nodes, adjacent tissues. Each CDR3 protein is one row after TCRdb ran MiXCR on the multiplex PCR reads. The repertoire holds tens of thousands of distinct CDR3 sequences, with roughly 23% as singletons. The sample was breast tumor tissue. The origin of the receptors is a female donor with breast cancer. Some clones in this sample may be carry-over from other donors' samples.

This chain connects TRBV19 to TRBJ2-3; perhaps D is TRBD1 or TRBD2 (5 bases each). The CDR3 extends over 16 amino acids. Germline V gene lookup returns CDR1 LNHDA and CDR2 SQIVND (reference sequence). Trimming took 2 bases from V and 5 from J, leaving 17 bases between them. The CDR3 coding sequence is TGTGCCAGTAGTATAAGGACCGGTTCAGGGAGAGATACGCAGTATTTT. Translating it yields CASSIRTGSGRDTQYF.

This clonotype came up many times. CDR3: CASSLAGRSSYEQYF. CDR3 nucleotide sequence: TGCGCCAGCAGCTTGGCCGGCAGGTCTTCCTACGAGCAGTACTTC. This chain uses TRBV5-1 with TRBJ2-7, with D unclear. Trimming took 0 bases from V and 1 from J, leaving 11 bases between them. The CDR3 loop spans 15 amino acids. The germline gives CDR1 SGHRS, CDR2 YFSETQ. Full variable domain (outside the CDR3, taken from reference TRBV5-1 and TRBJ2-7): KAGVTQTPRYLIKTRGQQVTLSCSPISGHRSVSWYQQTPGQGLQFLFEYFSETQRNKGNFPGRFSGRQFSNSRSEMNVSTLELGDSALYLCASSLAGRSSYEQYFGPGTRLTVT.

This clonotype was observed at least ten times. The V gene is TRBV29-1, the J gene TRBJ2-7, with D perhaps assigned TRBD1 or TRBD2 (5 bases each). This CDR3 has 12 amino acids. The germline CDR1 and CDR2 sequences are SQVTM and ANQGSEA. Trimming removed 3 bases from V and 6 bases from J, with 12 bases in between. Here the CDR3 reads CSVEEAGFEQYF. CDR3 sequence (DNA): TGCAGCGTTGAGGAGGCAGGGTTCGAGCAGTACTTC.

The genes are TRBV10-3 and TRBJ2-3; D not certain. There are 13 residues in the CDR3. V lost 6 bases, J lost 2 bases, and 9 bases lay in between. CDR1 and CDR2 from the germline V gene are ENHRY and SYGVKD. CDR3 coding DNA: TGTGCCATCAGCTTGGGAAACACAGATACGCAGTATTTT. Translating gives CAISLGNTDTQYF.

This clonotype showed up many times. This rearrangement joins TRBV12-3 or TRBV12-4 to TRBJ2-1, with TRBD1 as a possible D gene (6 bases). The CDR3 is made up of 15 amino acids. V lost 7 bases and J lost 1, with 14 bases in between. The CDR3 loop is CASKPGHISYNEQFF. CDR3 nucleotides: TGTGCCAGCAAGCCGGGACACATTTCCTACAATGAGCAGTTCTTC.

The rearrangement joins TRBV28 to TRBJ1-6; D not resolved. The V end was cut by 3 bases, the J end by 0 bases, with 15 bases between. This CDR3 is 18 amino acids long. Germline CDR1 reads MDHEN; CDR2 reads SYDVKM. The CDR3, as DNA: TGTGCCAGCAGTTTGGCAGCAAAATCATACTCCTATAATTCACCCCTCCACTTT. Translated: CASSLAAKSYSYNSPLHF. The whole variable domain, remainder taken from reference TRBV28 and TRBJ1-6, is DVKVTQSSRYLVKRTGEKVFLECVQDMDHENMFWYRQDPGLGLRLIYFSYDVKMKEKGDIPEGYSVSREKKERFSLILESASTNQTSMYLCASSLAAKSYSYNSPLHFGNGTRLTVT.

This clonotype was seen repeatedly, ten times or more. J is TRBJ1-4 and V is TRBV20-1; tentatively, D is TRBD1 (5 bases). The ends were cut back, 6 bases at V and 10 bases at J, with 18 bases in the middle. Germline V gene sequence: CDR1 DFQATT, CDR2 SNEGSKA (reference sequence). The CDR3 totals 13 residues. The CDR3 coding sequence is TGCAGTGCGCCGGGCCTTACGGGGGGAAAACTGTTTTTT. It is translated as CSAPGLTGGKLFF.

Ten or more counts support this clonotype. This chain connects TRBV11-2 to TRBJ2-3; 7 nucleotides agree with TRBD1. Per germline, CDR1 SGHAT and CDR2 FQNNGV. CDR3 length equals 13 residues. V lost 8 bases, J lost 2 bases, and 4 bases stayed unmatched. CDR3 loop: CASGGQFTDTQYF. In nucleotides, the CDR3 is TGTGCCAGCGGGGGACAGTTCACAGATACGCAGTATTTT.

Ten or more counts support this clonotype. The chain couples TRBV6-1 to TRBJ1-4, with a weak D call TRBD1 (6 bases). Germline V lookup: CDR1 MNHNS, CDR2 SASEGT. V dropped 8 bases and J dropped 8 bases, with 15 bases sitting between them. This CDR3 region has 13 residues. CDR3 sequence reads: CASEQGLGEKLFF. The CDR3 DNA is TGTGCCAGCGAACAGGGCTTGGGAGAAAAACTGTTTTTT.

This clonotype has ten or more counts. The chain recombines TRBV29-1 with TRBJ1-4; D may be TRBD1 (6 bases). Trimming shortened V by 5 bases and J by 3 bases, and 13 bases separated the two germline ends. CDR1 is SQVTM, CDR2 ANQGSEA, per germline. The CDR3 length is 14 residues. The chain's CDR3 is CSVRHRASNEKLFF. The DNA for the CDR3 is TGCAGCGTTCGACACAGGGCGTCTAATGAAAAACTGTTTTTT.

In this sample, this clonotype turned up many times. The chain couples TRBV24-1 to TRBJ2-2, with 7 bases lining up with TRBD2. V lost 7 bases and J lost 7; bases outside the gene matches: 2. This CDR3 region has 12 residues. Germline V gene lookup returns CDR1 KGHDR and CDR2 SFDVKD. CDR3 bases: TGTGCCACCAGAGCGGGGTACGGGGAGCTGTTTTTT. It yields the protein CATRAGYGELFF.

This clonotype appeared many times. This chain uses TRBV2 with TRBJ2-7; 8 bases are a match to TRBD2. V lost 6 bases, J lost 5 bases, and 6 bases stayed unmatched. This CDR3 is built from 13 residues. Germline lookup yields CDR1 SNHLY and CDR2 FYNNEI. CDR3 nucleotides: TGTGCCAGCAGAAGCGGGAGTTCCCACGAGCAGTACTTC. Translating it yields CASRSGSSHEQYF.

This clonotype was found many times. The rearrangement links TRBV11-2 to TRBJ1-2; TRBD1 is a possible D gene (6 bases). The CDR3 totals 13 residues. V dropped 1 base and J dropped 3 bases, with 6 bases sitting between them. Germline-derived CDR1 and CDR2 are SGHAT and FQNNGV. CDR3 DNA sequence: TGTGCCAGCAGCTTAGGGACAGACTATGGCTACACCTTC. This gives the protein CASSLGTDYGYTF.

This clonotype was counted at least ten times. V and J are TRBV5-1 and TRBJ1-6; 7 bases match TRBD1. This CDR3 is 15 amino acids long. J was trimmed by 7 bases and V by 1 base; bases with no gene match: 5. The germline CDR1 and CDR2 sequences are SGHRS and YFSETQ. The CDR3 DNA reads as TGCGCCAGCAGCTTGATTCTAGGGGGCAATTCACCCCTCCACTTT. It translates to CASSLILGGNSPLHF.

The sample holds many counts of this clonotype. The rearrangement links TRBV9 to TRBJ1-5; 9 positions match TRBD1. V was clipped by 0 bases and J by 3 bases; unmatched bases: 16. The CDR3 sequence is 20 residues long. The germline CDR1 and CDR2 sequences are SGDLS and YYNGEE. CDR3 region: CASSVGFSGQGGTINQPQHF. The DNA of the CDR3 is TGTGCCAGCAGCGTAGGTTTTTCGGGACAGGGAGGAACTATCAATCAGCCCCAGCATTTT.

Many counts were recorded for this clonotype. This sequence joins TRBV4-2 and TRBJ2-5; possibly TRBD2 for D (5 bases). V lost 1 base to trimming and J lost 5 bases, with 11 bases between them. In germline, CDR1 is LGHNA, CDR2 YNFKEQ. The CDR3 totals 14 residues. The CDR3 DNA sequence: TGTGCCAGCAGCCAAGTGCCGGGGTCTGAGACCCAGTACTTC. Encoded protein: CASSQVPGSETQYF.

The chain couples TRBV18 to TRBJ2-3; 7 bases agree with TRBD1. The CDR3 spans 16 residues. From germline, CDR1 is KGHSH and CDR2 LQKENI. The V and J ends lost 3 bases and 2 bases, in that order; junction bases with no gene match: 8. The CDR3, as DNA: TGTGCCAGCTCACCCGCCCTCGACAGGGCCACAGATACGCAGTATTTT. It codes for CASSPALDRATDTQYF.

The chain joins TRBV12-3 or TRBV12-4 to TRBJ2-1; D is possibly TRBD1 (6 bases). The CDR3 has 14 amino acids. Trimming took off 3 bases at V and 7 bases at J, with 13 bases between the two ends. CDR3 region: CASSLDSKRNEQFF. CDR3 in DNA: TGTGCCAGCAGTTTGGACAGCAAAAGGAATGAGCAGTTCTTC.

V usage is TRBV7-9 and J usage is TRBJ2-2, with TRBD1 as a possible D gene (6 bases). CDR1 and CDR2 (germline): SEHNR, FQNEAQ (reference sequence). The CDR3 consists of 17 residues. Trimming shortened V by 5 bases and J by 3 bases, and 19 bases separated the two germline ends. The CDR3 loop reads CASSRTANYGYTGELFF. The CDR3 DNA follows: TGTGCCAGCAGCCGGACAGCTAACTATGGCTACACCGGGGAGCTGTTTTTT.

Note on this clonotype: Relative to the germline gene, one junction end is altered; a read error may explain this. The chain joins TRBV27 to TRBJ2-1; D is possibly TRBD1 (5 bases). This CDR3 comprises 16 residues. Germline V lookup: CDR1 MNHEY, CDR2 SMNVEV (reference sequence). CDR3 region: CASSFVGAGKGNGQFF. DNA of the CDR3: TGTGCCAGCAGTTTTGTAGGGGCAGGGAAGGGAAATGGGCAGTTCTTC.

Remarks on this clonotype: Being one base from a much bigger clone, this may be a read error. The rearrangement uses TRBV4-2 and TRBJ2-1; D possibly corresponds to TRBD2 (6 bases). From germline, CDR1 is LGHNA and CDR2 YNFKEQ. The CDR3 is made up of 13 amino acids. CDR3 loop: CASSQEEGNGQFF. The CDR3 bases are TGTGCCAGCAGCCAAGAGGAGGGTAATGGGCAGTTCTTC.

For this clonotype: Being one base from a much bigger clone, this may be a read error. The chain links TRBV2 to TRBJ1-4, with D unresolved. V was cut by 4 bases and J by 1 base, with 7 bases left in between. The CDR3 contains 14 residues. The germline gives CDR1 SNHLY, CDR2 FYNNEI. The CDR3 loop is CASSVARTNEKLFF. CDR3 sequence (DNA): TGTGCCAGCAGTGTAGCTAGAACTAATGAAAAACTGTTTTTT.

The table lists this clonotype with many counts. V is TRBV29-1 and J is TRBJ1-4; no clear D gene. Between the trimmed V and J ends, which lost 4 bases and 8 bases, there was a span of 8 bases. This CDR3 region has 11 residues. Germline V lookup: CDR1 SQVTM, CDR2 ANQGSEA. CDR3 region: CSVVTGEKLFF. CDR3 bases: TGCAGCGTTGTCACGGGAGAAAAACTGTTTTTT.